These T cell receptor beta chains were read from a single sample in a study of molecular identifiers for immune sequencing clone quantification. One entry per CDR3 protein results from TCRdb running MiXCR on the PCR reads. Of 250,000 to 350,000 distinct CDR3 sequences listed, around a fifth are singletons. Material: naive CD8+ T cells from blood, with Jurkat cell RNA spiked in. All receptors derive from a human donor in good health. Some libraries in this study had Jurkat cell RNA spiked in. CDR3s include the opening cysteine and the closing phenylalanine or tryptophan. The D gene is left open where the match is weak. Some rows mark clone size as missing; the rest say once, few, many or name a class of expanded clone.

V gene: TRBV9; clone size: many; J gene: TRBJ2-1; D gene: TRBD2; CDR3 protein: CASSVGSTSGVPGNEQFF; CDR3 DNA: TGTGCCAGCAGCGTAGGTTCGACTAGCGGGGTCCCTGGTAATGAGCAGTTCTTC
V gene: TRBV12-3/TRBV12-4; clone size: many; J gene: TRBJ2-1; D gene: TRBD2; CDR3 protein: CASRPPSGGDNEQFF; CDR3 DNA: TGTGCCAGCAGGCCGCCTAGCGGAGGGGATAATGAGCAGTTCTTC
V gene: TRBV5-1; clone size: .; J gene: TRBJ2-5; D gene: .; CDR3 protein: CASSSGFLGEETQYF; CDR3 DNA: TGCGCCAGCAGCTCGGGGTTCTTAGGAGAAGAGACCCAGTACTTC
V gene: TRBV19; clone size: many; J gene: TRBJ2-1; D gene: TRBD1; CDR3 protein: CASSILAGGLDEQFF; CDR3 DNA: TGTGCCAGTAGTATCTTGGCAGGGGGCCTGGATGAGCAGTTCTTC
V gene: TRBV6-5; clone size: many; J gene: TRBJ2-7; D gene: TRBD1; CDR3 protein: CASSFGTGNEQYF; CDR3 DNA: TGTGCCAGCAGTTTTGGGACAGGGAACGAGCAGTACTTC
V gene: TRBV7-6; clone size: many; J gene: TRBJ2-3; D gene: .; CDR3 protein: CASSWYGGDTQYF; CDR3 DNA: TGTGCCAGCAGCTGGTATGGCGGGGATACGCAGTATTTT
V gene: TRBV24-1; clone size: many; J gene: TRBJ2-3; D gene: TRBD2; CDR3 protein: CATSDPTSGDTQYF; CDR3 DNA: TGTGCCACCAGTGACCCCACTAGCGGAGATACGCAGTATTTT
V gene: TRBV7-7; clone size: many; J gene: TRBJ2-3; D gene: .; CDR3 protein: CATGPLGSDTQYF; CDR3 DNA: TGTGCTACCGGTCCCTTAGGGTCAGATACGCAGTATTTT
V gene: TRBV7-9; clone size: few; J gene: TRBJ2-7; D gene: .; CDR3 protein: CASSLGQARYEQYF; CDR3 DNA: TGTGCCAGCAGCTTAGGACAGGCCCGATACGAGCAGTACTTC
V gene: TRBV2; clone size: many; J gene: TRBJ2-3; D gene: .; CDR3 protein: CASIRPTDTQYF; CDR3 DNA: TGTGCCAGCATTAGGCCCACAGATACGCAGTATTTT
V gene: TRBV7-9; clone size: many; J gene: TRBJ1-1; D gene: .; CDR3 protein: CASSFPLNTEAFF; CDR3 DNA: TGTGCCAGCAGCTTCCCACTGAACACTGAAGCTTTCTTT
V gene: TRBV27; clone size: .; J gene: TRBJ1-5; D gene: .; CDR3 protein: CASSFSTGQPQHF; CDR3 DNA: TGTGCCAGCAGTTTTTCGACGGGCCAGCCCCAGCATTTT
V gene: TRBV12-3/TRBV12-4; clone size: .; J gene: TRBJ2-7; D gene: .; CDR3 protein: CASSPEGGRGSYEQYF; CDR3 DNA: TGTGCCAGCAGTCCCGAGGGGGGCCGGGGGAGCTACGAGCAGTACTTC
V gene: TRBV5-8; clone size: many; J gene: TRBJ2-7; D gene: TRBD1; CDR3 protein: CASSPMTGYEQYF; CDR3 DNA: TGTGCCAGCAGCCCGATGACAGGGTACGAGCAGTACTTC
V gene: TRBV7-9; clone size: few; J gene: TRBJ2-5; D gene: .; CDR3 protein: CASSLVAGGTETQYF; CDR3 DNA: TGTGCCAGCAGCTTAGTTGCGGGCGGGACGGAGACCCAGTACTTC
V gene: TRBV5-4; clone size: many; J gene: TRBJ2-7; D gene: TRBD2; CDR3 protein: CASSAPGLGYEQYF; CDR3 DNA: TGTGCCAGCAGCGCGCCGGGACTAGGGTACGAGCAGTACTTC
V gene: TRBV4-3; clone size: few; J gene: TRBJ2-5; D gene: .; CDR3 protein: CASSQGTGTSETQYF; CDR3 DNA: TGCGCCAGCAGCCAAGGAACAGGTACCTCGGAGACCCAGTACTTC
V gene: TRBV5-5; clone size: many; J gene: TRBJ2-3; D gene: TRBD1; CDR3 protein: CASSLGGTGGDTQYF; CDR3 DNA: TGTGCCAGCAGCTTGGGTGGGACAGGGGGAGATACGCAGTATTTT
V gene: TRBV29-1; clone size: many; J gene: TRBJ1-2; D gene: .; CDR3 protein: CSVEWRGRLYGYTF; CDR3 DNA: TGCAGCGTTGAATGGCGCGGGAGGTTATATGGCTACACCTTC
V gene: TRBV7-9; clone size: .; J gene: TRBJ2-7; D gene: .; CDR3 protein: CASSYLGAQSHEQYF; CDR3 DNA: TGTGCCAGCAGCTACCTAGGGGCCCAGAGCCACGAGCAGTACTTC
V gene: TRBV5-4; clone size: many; J gene: TRBJ1-3; D gene: .; CDR3 protein: CASSFWGAGSGNTIYF; CDR3 DNA: TGTGCCAGCAGCTTTTGGGGAGCGGGGTCTGGAAACACCATATATTTT
V gene: TRBV12-3/TRBV12-4; clone size: many; J gene: TRBJ1-6; D gene: .; CDR3 protein: CASSLYPVSSYNSPLHF; CDR3 DNA: TGTGCCAGCAGTTTATATCCTGTCAGCTCCTATAATTCACCCCTCCACTTT
V gene: TRBV27; clone size: many; J gene: TRBJ1-5; D gene: .; CDR3 protein: CASSKGGNQPQHF; CDR3 DNA: TGTGCCAGCAGTAAAGGGGGGAATCAGCCCCAGCATTTT
V gene: TRBV6-5; clone size: .; J gene: TRBJ1-2; D gene: .; CDR3 protein: CASAGGRRGSDYGYTF; CDR3 DNA: TGTGCCAGCGCGGGGGGGCGACGTGGGTCAGACTATGGCTACACCTTC
V gene: TRBV7-9; clone size: few; J gene: TRBJ2-7; D gene: TRBD1; CDR3 protein: CAGRRDSSYEQYF; CDR3 DNA: TGTGCCGGCAGAAGGGACAGCTCCTACGAGCAGTACTTC